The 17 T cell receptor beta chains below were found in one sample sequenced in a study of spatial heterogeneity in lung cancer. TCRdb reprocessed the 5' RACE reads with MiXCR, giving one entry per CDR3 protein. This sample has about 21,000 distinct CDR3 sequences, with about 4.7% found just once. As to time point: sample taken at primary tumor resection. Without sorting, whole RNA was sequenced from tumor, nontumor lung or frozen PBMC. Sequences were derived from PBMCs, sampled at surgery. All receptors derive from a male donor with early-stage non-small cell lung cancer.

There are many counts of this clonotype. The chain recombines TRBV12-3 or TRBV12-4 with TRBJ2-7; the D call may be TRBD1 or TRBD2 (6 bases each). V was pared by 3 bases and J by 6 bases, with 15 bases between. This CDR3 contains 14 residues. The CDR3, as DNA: TGTGCCAGCAGTTTCGGGGGCCCCATTCCCGAGCAGTACTTC. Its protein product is CASSFGGPIPEQYF.

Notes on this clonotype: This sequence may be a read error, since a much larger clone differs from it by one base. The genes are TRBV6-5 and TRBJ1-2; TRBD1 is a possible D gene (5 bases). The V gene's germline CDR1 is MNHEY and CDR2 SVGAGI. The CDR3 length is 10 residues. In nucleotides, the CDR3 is TGTGCCAGCTGGGACTATGTCTACACCTTC. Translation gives CASWDYVYTF.

CDR3 bases: TGCAGTGCAACCGGGACAGGGTCCGAGCAGTACTTC. Protein sequence: CSATGTGSEQYF. This chain uses TRBV20-1 with TRBJ2-7; 9 bases are shared with TRBD1. The CDR3 is made up of 12 amino acids. The germline V gene encodes CDR1 DFQATT and CDR2 SNEGSKA (reference sequence). V was pared by 6 bases and J by 6 bases, with 6 bases of the junction left unmatched.

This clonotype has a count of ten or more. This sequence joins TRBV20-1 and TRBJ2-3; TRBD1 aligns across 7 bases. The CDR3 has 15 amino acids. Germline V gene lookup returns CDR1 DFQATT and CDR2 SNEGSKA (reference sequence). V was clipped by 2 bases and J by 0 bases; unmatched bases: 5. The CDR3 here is CSARIVGQSTDTQYF. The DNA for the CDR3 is TGCAGTGCTAGAATTGTGGGACAGAGCACAGATACGCAGTATTTT.

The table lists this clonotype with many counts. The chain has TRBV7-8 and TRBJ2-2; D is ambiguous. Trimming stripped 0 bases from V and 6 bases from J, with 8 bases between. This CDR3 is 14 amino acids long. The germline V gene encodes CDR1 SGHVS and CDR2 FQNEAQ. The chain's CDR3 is CASSLARSPGELFF. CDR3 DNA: TGTGCCAGCAGCTTAGCAAGGAGCCCCGGGGAGCTGTTTTTT.

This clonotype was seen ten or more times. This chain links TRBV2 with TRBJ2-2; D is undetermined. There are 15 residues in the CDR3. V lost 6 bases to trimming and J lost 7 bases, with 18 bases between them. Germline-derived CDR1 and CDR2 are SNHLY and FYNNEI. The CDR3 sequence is CASSRSRVRGGELFF. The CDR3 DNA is TGTGCCAGCAGCAGGTCCCGGGTTCGAGGCGGGGAGCTGTTTTTT.

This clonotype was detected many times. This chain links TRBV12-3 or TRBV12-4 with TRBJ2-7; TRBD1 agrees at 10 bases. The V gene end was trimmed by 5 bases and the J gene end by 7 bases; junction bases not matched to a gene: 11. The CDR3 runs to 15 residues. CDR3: CASSITGTGVGEQYF. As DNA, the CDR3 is TGTGCCAGCAGTATCACCGGGACAGGGGTCGGAGAGCAGTACTTC.

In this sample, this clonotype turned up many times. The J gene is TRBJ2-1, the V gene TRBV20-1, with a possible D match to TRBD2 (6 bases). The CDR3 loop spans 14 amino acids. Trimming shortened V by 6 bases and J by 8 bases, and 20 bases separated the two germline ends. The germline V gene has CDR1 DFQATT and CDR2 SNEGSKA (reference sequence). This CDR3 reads CSAPQRGGWDEQFF. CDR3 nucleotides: TGCAGTGCCCCTCAACGGGGAGGTTGGGATGAGCAGTTCTTC.

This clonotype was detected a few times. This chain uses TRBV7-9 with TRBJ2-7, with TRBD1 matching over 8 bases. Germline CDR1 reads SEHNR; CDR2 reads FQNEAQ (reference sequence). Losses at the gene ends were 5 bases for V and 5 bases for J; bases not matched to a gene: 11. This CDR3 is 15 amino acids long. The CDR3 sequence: CASSVAGTGGDEQYF. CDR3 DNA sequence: TGTGCCAGCAGCGTGGCGGGGACAGGTGGGGACGAGCAGTACTTC.

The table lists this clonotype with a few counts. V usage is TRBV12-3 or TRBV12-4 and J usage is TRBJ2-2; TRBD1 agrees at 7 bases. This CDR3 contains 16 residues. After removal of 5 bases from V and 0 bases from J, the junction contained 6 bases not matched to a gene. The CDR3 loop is CASSGSGTANTGELFF. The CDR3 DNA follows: TGTGCCAGCAGTGGCTCCGGGACAGCGAACACCGGGGAGCTGTTTTTT.

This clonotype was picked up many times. This CDR3 reads CASSPGTGPSSGNTIYF. The CDR3 DNA sequence: TGTGCCAGCAGCCCCGGGACAGGTCCGAGCTCTGGAAACACCATATATTTT. This chain connects TRBV9 to TRBJ1-3; 8 bases fit TRBD1. Germline-derived CDR1 and CDR2 are SGDLS and YYNGEE. The CDR3 runs 17 residues. The V gene end was trimmed by 4 bases and the J gene end by 0 bases; junction bases not matched to a gene: 9.

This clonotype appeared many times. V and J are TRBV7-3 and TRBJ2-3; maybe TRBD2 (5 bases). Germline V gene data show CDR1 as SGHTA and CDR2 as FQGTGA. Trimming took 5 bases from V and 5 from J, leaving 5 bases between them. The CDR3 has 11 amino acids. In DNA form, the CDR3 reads TGTGCCAGCAGCCGGGGAGATACGCAGTATTTT. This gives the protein CASSRGDTQYF.

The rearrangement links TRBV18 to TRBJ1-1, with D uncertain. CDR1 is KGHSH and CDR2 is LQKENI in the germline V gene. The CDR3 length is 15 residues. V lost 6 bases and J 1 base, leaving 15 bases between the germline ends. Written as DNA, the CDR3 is TGTGCCAGCTCTATAACTTCAGGCGCGAACACTGAAGCTTTCTTT. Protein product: CASSITSGANTEAFF.

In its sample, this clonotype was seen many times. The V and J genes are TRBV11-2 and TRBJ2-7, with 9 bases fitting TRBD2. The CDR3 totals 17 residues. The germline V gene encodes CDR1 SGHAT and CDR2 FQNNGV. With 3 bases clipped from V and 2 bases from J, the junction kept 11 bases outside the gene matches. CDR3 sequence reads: CASSFRRLAATPYEQYF. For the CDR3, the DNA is TGTGCCAGCAGCTTCCGTCGACTAGCGGCTACGCCCTACGAGCAGTACTTC.

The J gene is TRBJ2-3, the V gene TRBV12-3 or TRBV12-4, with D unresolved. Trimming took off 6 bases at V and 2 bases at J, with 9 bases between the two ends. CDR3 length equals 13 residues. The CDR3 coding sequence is TGTGCCAGCAGGCTGGTACTCACAGATACGCAGTATTTT. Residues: CASRLVLTDTQYF.

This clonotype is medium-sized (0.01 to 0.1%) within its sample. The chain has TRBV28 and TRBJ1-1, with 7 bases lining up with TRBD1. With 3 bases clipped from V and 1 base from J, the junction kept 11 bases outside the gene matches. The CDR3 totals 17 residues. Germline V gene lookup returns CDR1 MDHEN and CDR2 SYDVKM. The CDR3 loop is CASSFDREETKNTEAFF. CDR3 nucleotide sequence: TGTGCCAGCAGTTTCGACAGGGAGGAAACCAAGAACACTGAAGCTTTCTTT.

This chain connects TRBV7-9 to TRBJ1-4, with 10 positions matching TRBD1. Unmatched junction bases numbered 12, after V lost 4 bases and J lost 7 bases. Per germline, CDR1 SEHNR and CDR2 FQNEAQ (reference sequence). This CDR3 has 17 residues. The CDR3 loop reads CASSSLGQGRGIEKLFF. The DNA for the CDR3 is TGTGCCAGCAGCTCCCTGGGACAGGGGAGGGGAATTGAAAAACTGTTTTTT.